The rows below give T cell receptor beta chains drawn from one sample of a study of T cell responses to AZD1222 COVID-19 vaccine. Using immunoSEQ multiplex PCR, the repertoire was profiled, and TCRdb retains in-frame clones only, with some absent. The table records more than 70,000 clones, 90% of them present only once. Material: peripheral blood, obtained on day 0 of AZD1222 vaccination. All receptors come from an adult in good health. Both conserved end residues are part of each CDR3.

V gene,J gene,CDR3 protein
TRBV11-2,TRBJ2-7,CASRKPGQASYEQYF
TRBV9,TRBJ2-7,CASSVGGDSYYEQYF
TRBV6-6,TRBJ2-7,CASSYGGDTYEQYF
TRBV9,TRBJ2-7,CASSVASETGYYEQYF
TRBV5-1,TRBJ2-7,CASSLGGSPDPYF
TRBV5-1,TRBJ1-3,CASSHGTGPPGNTIYF
TRBV6-5,TRBJ2-1,CASRSRGGKYNEQFF
TRBV6-1,TRBJ1-2,CASSERGGLALRDGYTF
TRBV28,TRBJ1-5,CASSYEDQPQHF
TRBV7-9,TRBJ2-7,CASSIQLGGQDEQYF
TRBV25-1,TRBJ2-1,CASSISGQGYNEQFF
TRBV7-2,TRBJ2-2,CASSLAVMGNTGELFF
TRBV19,TRBJ1-3,CASSDMGSGNTIYF
TRBV10-3,TRBJ2-7,CAISEFGGTVTYEQYF
TRBV10-3,TRBJ1-2,CAITPFGPDGYTF
TRBV28,TRBJ1-2,CASSQGRAHDGYTF
TRBV6-5,TRBJ1-1,CASIRTGPLEGNPFF
TRBV11-2,TRBJ2-2,CASSLPVKVRRGGELFF
TRBV10-3,TRBJ1-6,CAISDLGGNSPLHF
TRBV19,TRBJ1-1,CASSLRGEAFF
TRBV6-5,TRBJ1-2,CASGGDGDYYGYTF
TRBV7-9,TRBJ1-2,CASSASGTGDNYGYTF
TRBV28,TRBJ1-5,CASSFGVRDRPQHF